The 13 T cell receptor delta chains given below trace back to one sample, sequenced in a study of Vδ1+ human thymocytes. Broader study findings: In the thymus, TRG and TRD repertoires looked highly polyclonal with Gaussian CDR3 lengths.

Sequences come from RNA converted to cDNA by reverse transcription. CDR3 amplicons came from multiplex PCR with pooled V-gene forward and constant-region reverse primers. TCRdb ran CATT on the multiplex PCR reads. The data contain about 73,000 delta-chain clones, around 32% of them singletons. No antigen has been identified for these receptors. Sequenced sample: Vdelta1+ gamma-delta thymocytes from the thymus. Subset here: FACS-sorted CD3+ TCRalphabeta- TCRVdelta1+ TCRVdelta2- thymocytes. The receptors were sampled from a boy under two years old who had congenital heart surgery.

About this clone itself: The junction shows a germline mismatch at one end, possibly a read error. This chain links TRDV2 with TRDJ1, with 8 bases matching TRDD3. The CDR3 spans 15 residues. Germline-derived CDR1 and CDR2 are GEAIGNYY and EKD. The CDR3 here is CACVLLGVNPDNLIF. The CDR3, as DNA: TGTGCCTGCGTATTACTGGGGGTTAACCCCGATAACCTCATCTTT.

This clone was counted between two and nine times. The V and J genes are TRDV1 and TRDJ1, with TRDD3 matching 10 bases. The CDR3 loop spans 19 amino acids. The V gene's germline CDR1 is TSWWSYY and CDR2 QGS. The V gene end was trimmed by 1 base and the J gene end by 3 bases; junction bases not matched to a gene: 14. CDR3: CALGEQARHWGIGPDKLIF. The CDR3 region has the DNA TGTGCTCTTGGGGAACAGGCTCGGCACTGGGGGATTGGGCCCGATAAACTCATCTTT.

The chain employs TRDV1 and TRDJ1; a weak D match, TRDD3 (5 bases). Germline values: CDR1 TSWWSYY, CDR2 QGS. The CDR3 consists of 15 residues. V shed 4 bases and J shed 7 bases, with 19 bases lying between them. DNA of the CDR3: TGTGCTCTTGGGGCCGAAAGCCGACTGGTGGCTAAACTCATCTTT. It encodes CALGAESRLVAKLIF.

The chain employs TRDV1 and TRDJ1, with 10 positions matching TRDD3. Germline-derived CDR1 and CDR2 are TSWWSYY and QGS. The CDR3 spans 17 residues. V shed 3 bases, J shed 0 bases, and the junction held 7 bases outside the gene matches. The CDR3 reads CALGDGGIRVYTDKLIF. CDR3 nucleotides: TGTGCTCTTGGGGATGGGGGGATACGGGTGTACACCGATAAACTCATCTTT.

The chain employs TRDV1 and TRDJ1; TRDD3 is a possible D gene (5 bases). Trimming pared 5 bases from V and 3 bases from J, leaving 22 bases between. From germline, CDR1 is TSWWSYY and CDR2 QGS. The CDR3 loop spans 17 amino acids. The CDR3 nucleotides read TGTGCTCTTGGGAAGGGATCCCCCCGTCGATACTCCGATAAACTCATCTTT. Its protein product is CALGKGSPRRYSDKLIF.

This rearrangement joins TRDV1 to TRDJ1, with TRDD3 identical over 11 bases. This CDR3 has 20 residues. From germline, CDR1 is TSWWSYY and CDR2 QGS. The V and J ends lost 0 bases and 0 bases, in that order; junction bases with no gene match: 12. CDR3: CALGELRTGGYSVHTDKLIF. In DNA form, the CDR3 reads TGTGCTCTTGGGGAACTTCGCACTGGGGGATATAGTGTCCACACCGATAAACTCATCTTT.

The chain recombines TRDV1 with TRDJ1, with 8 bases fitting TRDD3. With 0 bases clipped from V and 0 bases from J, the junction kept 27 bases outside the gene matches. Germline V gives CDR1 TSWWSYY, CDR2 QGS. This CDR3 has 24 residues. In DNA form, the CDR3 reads TGTGCTCTTGGGGAACTAGGAATCAATTCCTGCTCTTTTACTGGGGGGAACAACACCGATAAACTCATCTTT. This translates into CALGELGINSCSFTGGNNTDKLIF.

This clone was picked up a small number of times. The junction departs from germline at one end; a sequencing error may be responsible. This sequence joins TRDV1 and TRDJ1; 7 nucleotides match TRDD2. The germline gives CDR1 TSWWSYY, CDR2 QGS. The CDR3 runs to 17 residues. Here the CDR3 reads CAFGELFSYSFTDKLIF. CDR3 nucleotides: TGTGCTTTTGGGGAACTCTTTTCCTACTCTTTCACCGATAAACTCATCTTT.

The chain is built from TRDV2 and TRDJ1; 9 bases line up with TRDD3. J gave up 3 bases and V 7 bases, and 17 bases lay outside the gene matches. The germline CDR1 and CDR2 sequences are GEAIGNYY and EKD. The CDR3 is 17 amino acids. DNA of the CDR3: TGTGCCTGCTACACCAGGACTGGGGGAGAATACCCCGATAAACTCATCTTT. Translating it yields CACYTRTGGEYPDKLIF.

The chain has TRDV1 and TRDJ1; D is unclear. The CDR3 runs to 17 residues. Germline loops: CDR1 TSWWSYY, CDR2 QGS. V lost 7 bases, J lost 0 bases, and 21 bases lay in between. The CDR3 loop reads CALDYPKHVPYTDKLIF. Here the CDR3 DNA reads TGTGCTCTTGATTATCCGAAACATGTCCCGTACACCGATAAACTCATCTTT.

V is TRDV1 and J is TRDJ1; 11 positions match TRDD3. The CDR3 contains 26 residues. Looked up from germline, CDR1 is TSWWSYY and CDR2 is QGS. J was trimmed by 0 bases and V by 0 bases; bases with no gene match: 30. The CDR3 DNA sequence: TGTGCTCTTGGGGAACTATTCCTACGGTCCCTACTGGGGGATAAGCGACCCCGTCCGTACACCGATAAACTCATCTTT. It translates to CALGELFLRSLLGDKRPRPYTDKLIF.

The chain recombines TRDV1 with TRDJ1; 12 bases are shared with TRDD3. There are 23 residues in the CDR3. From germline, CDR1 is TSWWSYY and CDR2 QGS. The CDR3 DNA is TGTGCCCTGGGGAAAGCTACGCAGCCGTACTGGGGGATACCCGAACAGGTCACCGATAAACTCATCTTT. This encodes CALGKATQPYWGIPEQVTDKLIF.

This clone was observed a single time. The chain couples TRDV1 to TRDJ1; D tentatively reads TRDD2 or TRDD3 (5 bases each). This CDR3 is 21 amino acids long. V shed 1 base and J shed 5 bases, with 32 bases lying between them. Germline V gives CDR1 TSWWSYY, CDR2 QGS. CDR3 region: CALGEPLAYVNTRPARDKLIF. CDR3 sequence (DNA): TGTGCTCTTGGGGAACCTCTGGCCTACGTCAATACGCGCCCCGCCCGAGATAAACTCATCTTT.